This entry features one TCR beta chain sequence. Its antigen is not yet known. No per-base quality is available; no much larger clone lies one base away. These data originate in a study of blood T cell repertoires in COVID-19 (dated by TCRdb to 2020 to 2021). About the study as a whole: Recovered participants in ImmuneRACE Cohort 3 were defined by two consecutive negative NP/OP PCR tests, clearance by a healthcare professional, or resolution of symptoms. HLA class I and class II types, where available, came from metadata supplied by the sample provider rather than from assay-based typing. Samples came from the ongoing ImmuneRACE study (first 160 participants) plus 1,254 subjects from 6 global collaborators. Sample metadata almost always included a de-identified subject ID, COVID-19 status, age in years and sex. The dataset comprised deeply sampled blood TCRbeta repertoires from subjects exposed to, actively infected with, or recovered from COVID-19. A freely available public database, intended as a resource for researchers studying the immune response to SARS-CoV-2, is where the repertoires were released. The prospective study material was composed of cDNA or gDNA derived from T cells, B-cell-depleted T cells, or PBMCs. Collaborator samples came from the United States, Italy and Spain and covered acute and convalescent phases of COVID-19.

V lost 8 bases and J lost 9 bases, and the count of bases not matched to a germline gene is 4. The CDR3 numbers 13 residues from cysteine through phenylalanine. The DNA shown is the 39-base CDR3, in frame from base 1. The germline V gene (reference sequence) gives CDR1 as MNHEY and CDR2 as SMNVEV. Findings and caveats that apply to the study as a whole: How much clinical and demographic metadata was included differed by source and by participant, and the metadata was provided uncurated.

In the prospective study, participants were about 18 to 95 years old, resided in 24 geographic areas of the United States, and were enrolled through a virtual design. In the prospective study, participants were assigned to cohorts based on the clinical history participants reported in a screening survey and a study questionnaire. In the prospective study, whole blood, serum and a nasopharyngeal or oropharyngeal swab were collected from each participant by mobile phlebotomists. Additional blood draws and questionnaires over an approximately two-month period could optionally be provided by prospective study participants. Before DNA extraction, prospective study blood samples were shipped either frozen or at room temperature. The immunoSEQ Assay, a bias-controlled multiplex PCR, was used to amplify TCRbeta CDR3 regions from genomic DNA. The authors' pipeline ran thus. Within the assay, amplification of reference gene primers was used to estimate how many nucleated cells each sample contained. Sequence reads were collapsed and filtered to measure the absolute abundance of every unique TCRbeta CDR3 rearrangement. For each sample, productive Simpson clonality was calculated by taking the square root of Simpson's diversity index across productive rearrangements. The source is immuneACCESS, and TCRdb retained only in-frame sequences with V and J called. Part of the clones is not carried over; for the studies checked, unresolved V genes explain less than half of this, and the remainder is unexplained. D and trimming were read from the DNA, whereas the V and J calls and clone size are those reported in that table. The table for this sample lists 300,000 to 450,000 clones; about 87% of them were counted only once. Roughly 2% of the sample lies in the top ten.

This TCR was recovered from a man aged 40-50 years in a cohort exposed to, infected with or recovered from COVID-19 (not recorded which). Material: PBMCs or T cells enriched from blood (not recorded which). The chain uses TRBV27 and TRBJ2-7, with 16 junctional bases fitting TRBD2. The bases read TGTGCCAGCGCAGGGACTAGCGGGGGGGGGCAGTACTTC. Translated, this is CASAGTSGGGQYF.